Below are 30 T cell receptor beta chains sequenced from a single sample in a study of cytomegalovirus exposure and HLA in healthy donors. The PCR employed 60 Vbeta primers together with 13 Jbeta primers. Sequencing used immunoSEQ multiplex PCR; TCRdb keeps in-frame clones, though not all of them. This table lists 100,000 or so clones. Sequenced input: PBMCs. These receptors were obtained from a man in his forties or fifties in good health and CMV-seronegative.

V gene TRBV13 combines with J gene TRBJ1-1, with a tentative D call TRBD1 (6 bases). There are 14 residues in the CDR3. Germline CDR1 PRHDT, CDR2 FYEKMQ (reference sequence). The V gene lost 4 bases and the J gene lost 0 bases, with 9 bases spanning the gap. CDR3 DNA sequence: TGTGCCAGCAGCTCGGGACATTTGAACACTGAAGCTTTCTTT. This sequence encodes CASSSGHLNTEAFF.

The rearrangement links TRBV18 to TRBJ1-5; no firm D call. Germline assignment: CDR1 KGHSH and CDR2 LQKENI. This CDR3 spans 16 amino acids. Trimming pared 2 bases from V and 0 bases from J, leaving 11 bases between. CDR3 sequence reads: CASSPKGRDSNQPQHF. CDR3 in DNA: TGTGCCAGCTCACCAAAAGGACGGGATAGCAATCAGCCCCAGCATTTT.

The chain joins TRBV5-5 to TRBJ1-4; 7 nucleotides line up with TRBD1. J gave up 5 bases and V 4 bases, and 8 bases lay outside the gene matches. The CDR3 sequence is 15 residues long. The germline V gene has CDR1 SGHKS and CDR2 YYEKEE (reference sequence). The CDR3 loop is CASSAWTGTNEKLFF. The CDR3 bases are TGTGCCAGCAGCGCCTGGACAGGAACAAATGAAAAACTGTTTTTT.

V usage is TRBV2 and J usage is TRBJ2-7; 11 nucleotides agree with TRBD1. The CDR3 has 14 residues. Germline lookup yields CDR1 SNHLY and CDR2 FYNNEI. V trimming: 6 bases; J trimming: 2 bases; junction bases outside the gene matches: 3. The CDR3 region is CASRPGQGAYEQYF. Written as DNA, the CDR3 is TGTGCCAGCAGGCCGGGACAGGGGGCCTACGAGCAGTACTTC. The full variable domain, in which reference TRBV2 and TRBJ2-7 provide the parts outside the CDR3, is EPEVTQTPSHQVTQMGQEVILRCVPISNHLYFYWYRQILGQKVEFLVSFYNNEISEKSEIFDDQFSVERPDGSNFTLKIRSTKLEDSAMYFCASRPGQGAYEQYFGPGTRLTVT.

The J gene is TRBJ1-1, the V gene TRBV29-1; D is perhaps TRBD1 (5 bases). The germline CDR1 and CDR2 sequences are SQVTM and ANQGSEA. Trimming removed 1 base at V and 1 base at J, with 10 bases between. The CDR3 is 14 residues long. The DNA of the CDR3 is TGCAGCGTTGAAGTTGGGGGGGGGAACACTGAAGCTTTCTTT. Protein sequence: CSVEVGGGNTEAFF.

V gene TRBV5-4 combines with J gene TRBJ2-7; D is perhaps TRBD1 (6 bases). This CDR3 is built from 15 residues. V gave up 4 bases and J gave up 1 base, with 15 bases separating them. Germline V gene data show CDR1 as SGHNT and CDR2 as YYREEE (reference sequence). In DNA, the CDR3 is TGTGCCAGCAGCCTAAACCCGGACAGTTCCTACGAGCAGTACTTC. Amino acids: CASSLNPDSSYEQYF.

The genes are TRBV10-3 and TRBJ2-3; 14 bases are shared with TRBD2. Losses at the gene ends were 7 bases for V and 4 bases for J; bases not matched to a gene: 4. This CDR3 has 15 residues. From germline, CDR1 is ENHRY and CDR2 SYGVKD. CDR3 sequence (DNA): TGTGCCATCACTGGGGGACTAGCGGGAGCAGATACGCAGTATTTT. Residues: CAITGGLAGADTQYF.

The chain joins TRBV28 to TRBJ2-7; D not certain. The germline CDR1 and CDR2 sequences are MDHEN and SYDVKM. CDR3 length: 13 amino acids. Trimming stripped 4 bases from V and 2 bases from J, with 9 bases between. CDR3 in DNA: TGTGCCAGCAGTTCCGTCGAGACCTACGAGCAGTACTTC. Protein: CASSSVETYEQYF.

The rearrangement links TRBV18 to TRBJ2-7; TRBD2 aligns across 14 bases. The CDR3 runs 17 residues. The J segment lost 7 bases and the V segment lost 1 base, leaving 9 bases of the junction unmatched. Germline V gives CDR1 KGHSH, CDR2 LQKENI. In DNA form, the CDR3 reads TGTGCCAGCTCACCACGGACTAGCGGGGGGAACCTTCAAGAGCAGTACTTC. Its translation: CASSPRTSGGNLQEQYF. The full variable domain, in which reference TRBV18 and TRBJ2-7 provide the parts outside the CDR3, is NAGVMQNPRHLVRRRGQEARLRCSPMKGHSHVYWYRQLPEEGLKFMVYLQKENIIDESGMPKERFSAEFPKEGPSILRIQQVVRGDSAAYFCASSPRTSGGNLQEQYFGPGTRLTVT.

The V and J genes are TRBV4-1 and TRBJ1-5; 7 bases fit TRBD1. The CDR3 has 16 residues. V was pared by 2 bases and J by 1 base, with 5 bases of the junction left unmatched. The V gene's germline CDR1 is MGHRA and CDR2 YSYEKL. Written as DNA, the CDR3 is TGCGCCAGCAGCCAATTCTTAGGGGGCAGCAATCAGCCCCAGCATTTT. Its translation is CASSQFLGGSNQPQHF.

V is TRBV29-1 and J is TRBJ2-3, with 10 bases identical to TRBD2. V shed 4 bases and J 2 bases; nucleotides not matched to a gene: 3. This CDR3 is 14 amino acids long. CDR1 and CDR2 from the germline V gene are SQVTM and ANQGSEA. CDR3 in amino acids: CSVAGTSDTDTQYF. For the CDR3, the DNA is TGCAGCGTTGCCGGGACTAGCGACACAGATACGCAGTATTTT.

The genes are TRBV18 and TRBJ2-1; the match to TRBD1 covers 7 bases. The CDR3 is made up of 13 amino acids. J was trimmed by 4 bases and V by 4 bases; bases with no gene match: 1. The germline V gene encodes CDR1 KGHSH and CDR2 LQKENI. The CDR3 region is CASSRGQYNEQFF. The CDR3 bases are TGTGCCAGCTCACGGGGACAGTACAATGAGCAGTTCTTC.

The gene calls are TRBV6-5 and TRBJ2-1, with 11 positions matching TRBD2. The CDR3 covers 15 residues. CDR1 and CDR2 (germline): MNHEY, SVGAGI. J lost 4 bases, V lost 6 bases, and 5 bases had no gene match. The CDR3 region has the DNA TGTGCCAGCAGGCTAGCGGGAGGTCCTTACAATGAGCAGTTCTTC. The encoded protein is CASRLAGGPYNEQFF.

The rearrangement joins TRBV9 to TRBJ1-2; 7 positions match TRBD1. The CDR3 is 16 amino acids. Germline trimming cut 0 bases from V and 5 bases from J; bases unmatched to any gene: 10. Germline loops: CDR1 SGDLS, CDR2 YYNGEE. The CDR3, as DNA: TGTGCCAGCAGCGTAGGAGGCTTGCAGGGGGAGTATGGCTACACCTTC. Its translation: CASSVGGLQGEYGYTF.

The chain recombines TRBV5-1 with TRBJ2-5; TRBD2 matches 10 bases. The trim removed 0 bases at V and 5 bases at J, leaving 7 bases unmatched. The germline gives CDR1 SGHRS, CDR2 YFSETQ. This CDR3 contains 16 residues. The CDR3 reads CASSLVLAGPGETQYF. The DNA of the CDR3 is TGCGCCAGCAGCTTGGTACTAGCGGGGCCCGGGGAGACCCAGTACTTC.

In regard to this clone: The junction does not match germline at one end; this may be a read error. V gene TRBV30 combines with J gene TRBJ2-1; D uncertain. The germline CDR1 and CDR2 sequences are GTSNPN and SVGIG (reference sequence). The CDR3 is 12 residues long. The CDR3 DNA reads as TGTGCCTGGAGATCAGCCAGTAAAGAGCGGTTCTTC. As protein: CAWRSASKERFF. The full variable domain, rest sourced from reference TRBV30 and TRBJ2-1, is SQTIHQWPATLVQPVGSPLSLECTVEGTSNPNLYWYRQAAGRGLQLLFYSVGIGQISSEVPQNLSASRPQDRQFILSSKKLLLSDSGFYLCAWRSASKERFFGPGTRLTVL.

The CDR3 sequence is CASSQDRGVSGGLYNEQFF. The CDR3 bases are TGCGCCAGCAGCCAAGACAGGGGAGTTAGCGGGGGATTATACAATGAGCAGTTCTTC. The chain links TRBV4-3 to TRBJ2-1; TRBD2 aligns across 9 bases. Germline trimming cut 0 bases from V and 4 bases from J; bases unmatched to any gene: 13. The CDR3 sequence is 19 residues long. The V gene's germline CDR1 is LGHNA and CDR2 YSLEER.

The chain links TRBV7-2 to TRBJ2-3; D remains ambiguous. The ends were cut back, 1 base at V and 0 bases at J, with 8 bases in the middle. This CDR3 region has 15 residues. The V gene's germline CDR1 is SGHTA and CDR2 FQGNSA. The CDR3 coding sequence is TGTGCCAGCAGCTTAGTGAGAGCTAGCACAGATACGCAGTATTTT. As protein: CASSLVRASTDTQYF.

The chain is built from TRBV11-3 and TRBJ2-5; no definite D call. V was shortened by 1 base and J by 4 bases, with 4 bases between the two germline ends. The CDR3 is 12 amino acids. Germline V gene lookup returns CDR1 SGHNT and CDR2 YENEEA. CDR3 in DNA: TGTGCCAGCAGCTTAGTCTTAGAGACCCAGTACTTC. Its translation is CASSLVLETQYF.

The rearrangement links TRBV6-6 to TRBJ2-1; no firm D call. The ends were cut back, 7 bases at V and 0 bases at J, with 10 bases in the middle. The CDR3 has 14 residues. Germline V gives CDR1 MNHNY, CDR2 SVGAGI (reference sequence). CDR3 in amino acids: CASIDHSSYNEQFF. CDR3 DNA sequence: TGTGCCAGCATAGACCACAGCTCCTACAATGAGCAGTTCTTC.

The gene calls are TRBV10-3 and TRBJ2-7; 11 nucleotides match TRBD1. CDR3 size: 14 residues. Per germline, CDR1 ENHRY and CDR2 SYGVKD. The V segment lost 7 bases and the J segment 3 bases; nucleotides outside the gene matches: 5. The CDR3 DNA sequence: TGTGCCATCACTGCCGGGACAGGGGGCTACGAGCAGTACTTC. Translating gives CAITAGTGGYEQYF.

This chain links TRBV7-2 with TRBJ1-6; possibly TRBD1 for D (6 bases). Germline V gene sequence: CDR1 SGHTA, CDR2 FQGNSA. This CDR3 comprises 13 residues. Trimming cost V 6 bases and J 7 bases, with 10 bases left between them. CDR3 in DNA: TGTGCCAGCAGGCCCGGACAGAATTCACCCCTCCACTTT. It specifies CASRPGQNSPLHF. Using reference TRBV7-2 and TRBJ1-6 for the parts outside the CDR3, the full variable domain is GAGVSQSPSNKVTEKGKDVELRCDPISGHTALYWYRQSLGQGLEFLIYFQGNSAPDKSGLPSDRFSAERTGGSVSTLTIQRTQQEDSAVYLCASRPGQNSPLHFGNGTRLTVT.

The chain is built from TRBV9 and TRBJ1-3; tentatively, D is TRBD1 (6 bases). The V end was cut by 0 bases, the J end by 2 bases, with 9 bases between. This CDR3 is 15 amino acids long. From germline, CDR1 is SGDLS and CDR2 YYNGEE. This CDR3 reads CASSVVAGAGNTIYF. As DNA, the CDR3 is TGTGCCAGCAGCGTAGTCGCAGGGGCTGGAAACACCATATATTTT. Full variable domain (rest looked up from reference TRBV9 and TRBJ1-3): DSGVTQTPKHLITATGQRVTLRCSPRSGDLSVYWYQQSLDQGLQFLIQYYNGEERAKGNILERFSAQQFPDLHSELNLSSLELGDSALYFCASSVVAGAGNTIYFGEGSWLTVV.

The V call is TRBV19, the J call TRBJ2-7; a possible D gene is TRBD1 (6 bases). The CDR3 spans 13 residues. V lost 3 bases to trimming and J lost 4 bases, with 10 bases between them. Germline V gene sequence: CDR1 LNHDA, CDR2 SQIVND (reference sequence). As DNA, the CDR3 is TGTGCCAGTAGTATCGCCAGGGGTTACGAGCAGTACTTC. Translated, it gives CASSIARGYEQYF.

The CDR3 DNA follows: TGCGCCAGCAGCATCCTCGGCAGGGGGAACAGTGAAAAACTGTTTTTT. Amino acids: CASSILGRGNSEKLFF. The V call is TRBV5-1, the J call TRBJ1-4; 7 bases align to TRBD1. Germline CDR1 reads SGHRS; CDR2 reads YFSETQ. Unmatched junction bases numbered 13, after V lost 4 bases and J lost 7 bases. CDR3 length: 16 residues.

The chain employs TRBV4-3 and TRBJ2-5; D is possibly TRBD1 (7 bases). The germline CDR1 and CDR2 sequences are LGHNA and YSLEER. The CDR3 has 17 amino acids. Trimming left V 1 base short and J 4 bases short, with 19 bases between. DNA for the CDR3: TGCGCCAGCAGCCAAGTGTCGCCAGGGGGGTACGGAGAGACCCAGTACTTC. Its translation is CASSQVSPGGYGETQYF.

The CDR3 here is CASGGGKHQPQHF. CDR3 nucleotides: TGTGCCAGCGGCGGGGGGAAACATCAGCCCCAGCATTTT. The gene calls are TRBV6-5 and TRBJ1-5, with a tentative D call TRBD1 (5 bases). The V end lost 8 bases, the J end lost 5 bases, and 13 bases lay between the germline ends. The CDR3 runs to 13 residues. CDR1 and CDR2 from the germline V gene are MNHEY and SVGAGI.

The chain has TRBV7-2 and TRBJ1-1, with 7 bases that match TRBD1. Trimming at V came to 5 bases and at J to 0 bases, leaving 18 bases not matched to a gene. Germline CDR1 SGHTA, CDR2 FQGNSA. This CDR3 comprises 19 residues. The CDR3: CASSLWTGLMAELNTEAFF. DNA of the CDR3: TGTGCCAGCAGCCTCTGGACAGGACTCATGGCCGAATTGAACACTGAAGCTTTCTTT.

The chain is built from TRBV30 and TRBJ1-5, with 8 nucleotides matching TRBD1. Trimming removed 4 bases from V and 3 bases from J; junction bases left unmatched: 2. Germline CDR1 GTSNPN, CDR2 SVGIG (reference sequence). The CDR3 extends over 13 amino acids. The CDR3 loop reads CAWTGGDNQPQHF. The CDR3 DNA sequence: TGTGCCTGGACAGGGGGCGACAATCAGCCCCAGCATTTT.

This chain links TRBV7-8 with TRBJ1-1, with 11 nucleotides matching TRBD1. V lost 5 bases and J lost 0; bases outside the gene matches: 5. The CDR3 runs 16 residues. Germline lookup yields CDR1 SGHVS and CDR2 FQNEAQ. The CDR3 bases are TGTGCCAGCAGCGGGGGGGACAGGGGGATGAACACTGAAGCTTTCTTT. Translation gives CASSGGDRGMNTEAFF.